This entry lists 11 T cell receptor beta chains sequenced from one sample in a study of CD8+ T cells in alopecia areata. Noted treatment: oral pan-JAK inhibitor, 5-10 mg twice daily. Following RNA extraction, reverse transcription yielded cDNA that acted as the sequencing template. Sequencing was performed with immunoSEQ multiplex PCR; in TCRdb, only in-frame clones are kept and a portion is missing. The repertoire consists of roughly 180,000 clones, with 53% occurring once and the leading ten covering more than 10%. This specimen was CD8+ T cells sorted from blood, taken at week 24, from a patient treated with tofacitinib. These receptors originate from a human donor with alopecia areata.

In the case of this clone: The junction differs from germline at one of its ends, possibly a read error. The rearrangement uses TRBV4-1 and TRBJ2-1; D might be TRBD2 (6 bases). CDR1 is MGHRA and CDR2 is YSYEKL in the germline V gene. CDR3 length: 17 residues. The CDR3 nucleotides read TGCGCCAGCAGACAAGATGGCTGGGAGGTTTTCGGCAATGAGCAGTTCTTC. Its protein is CASRQDGWEVFGNEQFF.

The sample holds a few counts of this clone. This chain links TRBV19 with TRBJ2-2; weak D call: TRBD2 (5 bases). CDR1 LNHDA and CDR2 SQIVND come from the germline V gene (reference sequence). This CDR3 spans 15 amino acids. V lost 3 bases and J 4 bases, leaving 12 bases between the germline ends. Here the CDR3 DNA reads TGTGCCAGTAGTATGGAGGCCATCTTCACCGGGGAGCTGTTTTTT. It specifies CASSMEAIFTGELFF.

This clone came up a few times. The chain combines TRBV30 with TRBJ2-3; no firm D call. V lost 0 bases and J 6 bases, leaving 10 bases between the germline ends. Germline assignment: CDR1 GTSNPN and CDR2 SVGIG (reference sequence). The CDR3 is 13 residues long. The CDR3 DNA sequence: TGTGCCTGGAGTGTAACAGAGAGGGATACGCAGTATTTT. Translated: CAWSVTERDTQYF.

The chain has TRBV30 and TRBJ2-3; D is undetermined. The ends were cut back, 0 bases at V and 2 bases at J, with 9 bases in the middle. The CDR3 extends over 14 amino acids. Germline V gene data show CDR1 as GTSNPN and CDR2 as SVGIG (reference sequence). The CDR3 DNA is TGTGCCTGGAGTGTTTGGGGTTCCACAGATACGCAGTATTTT. It specifies CAWSVWGSTDTQYF.

The V and J genes are TRBV30 and TRBJ1-2; D not certain. Germline CDR1 GTSNPN, CDR2 SVGIG (reference sequence). The CDR3 sequence is 11 residues long. V lost 2 bases to trimming and J lost 1 base, with 2 bases between them. This chain's CDR3 is CAWSYNYGYTF. The CDR3 DNA sequence: TGTGCCTGGAGTTATAACTATGGCTACACCTTC.

The chain employs TRBV27 and TRBJ2-7; 10 nucleotides match TRBD1. V gave up 5 bases and J gave up 5 bases; unmatched junction bases: 9. The germline V gene encodes CDR1 MNHEY and CDR2 SMNVEV (reference sequence). This CDR3 is built from 15 residues. This CDR3 is CASSTPGQGINEQYF. CDR3 in DNA: TGTGCCAGCAGTACGCCGGGACAGGGGATCAACGAGCAGTACTTC.

In this sample, this clone turned up a few times. The rearrangement joins TRBV7-9 to TRBJ1-2; D unclear. V lost 1 base and J lost 6, with 12 bases in between. CDR1 is SEHNR, CDR2 FQNEAQ, per germline (reference sequence). The CDR3 sequence is 14 residues long. CDR3 nucleotide sequence: TGTGCCAGCAGCTTAGATCGGGCTTCGGATGGCTACACCTTC. As protein: CASSLDRASDGYTF.

The chain uses TRBV4-1 and TRBJ1-5, with no clear D. CDR3 length: 13 amino acids. V lost 1 base to trimming and J lost 7 bases, with 8 bases between them. From germline, CDR1 is MGHRA and CDR2 YSYEKL. This CDR3 is CASSQVVGQPQHF. The CDR3 nucleotides are TGCGCCAGCAGCCAAGTTGTAGGACAGCCCCAGCATTTT.

The chain employs TRBV4-1 and TRBJ1-1; D is possibly TRBD1 (6 bases). V was shortened by 0 bases and J by 6 bases, with 11 bases between the two germline ends. Looked up from germline, CDR1 is MGHRA and CDR2 is YSYEKL. The CDR3 has 14 residues. The CDR3 DNA is TGCGCCAGCAGCCAAGATACAGGGTGGCCTGAAGCTTTCTTT. It specifies CASSQDTGWPEAFF.

The chain is built from TRBV19 and TRBJ2-1; TRBD2 might be the D (7 bases). CDR1 and CDR2 from the germline V gene are LNHDA and SQIVND (reference sequence). This CDR3 region has 15 residues. V lost 1 base, J lost 7 bases, and 14 bases lay in between. CDR3 DNA sequence: TGTGCCAGTAGTATAGTACCGGGGGGCCTAAATGAGCAGTTCTTC. Amino acid sequence: CASSIVPGGLNEQFF.

J is TRBJ2-1 and V is TRBV9; D is possibly TRBD1 or TRBD2 (5 bases each). Germline assignment: CDR1 SGDLS and CDR2 YYNGEE. V was pared by 3 bases and J by 0 bases, with 16 bases between. The CDR3 length is 17 residues. CDR3: CASSGATGALSYNEQFF. In DNA, the CDR3 is TGTGCCAGCAGCGGAGCCACCGGGGCCCTCTCCTACAATGAGCAGTTCTTC.